This T cell receptor beta chain originates from a study of shared clonotypes between healthy human individuals. Overall study context: Contributing individuals were two females and three males aged 18 to 49.

The CDR3 totals 13 residues. V was trimmed by 5 bases and J by 4 bases, leaving 13 bases between them. Looked up from germline, CDR1 is SGHNT and CDR2 is YYREEE (reference sequence). Findings of the study overall: Clonotypes shared by all four sorted-subset donors had higher generation probabilities than non-shared clonotypes.

Produced via immunoSEQ multiplex PCR; TCRdb's table is partial and in-frame only. This sample has around 200,000 clones, with around 63% found just once. Details on this clone: Its antigen is unidentified.

The sample was memory CD4+ T cells sorted from blood. Specified subset: CD45RA-negative fraction. V is TRBV5-4 and J is TRBJ2-7, with a tentative D call TRBD1 (7 bases). This receptor was taken from a man aged 30 to 45 in good health. The CDR3 sequence is CASSYSGGYEQYF. In DNA, the CDR3 is TGTGCCAGCAGTTATTCAGGGGGGTACGAGCAGTACTTC.